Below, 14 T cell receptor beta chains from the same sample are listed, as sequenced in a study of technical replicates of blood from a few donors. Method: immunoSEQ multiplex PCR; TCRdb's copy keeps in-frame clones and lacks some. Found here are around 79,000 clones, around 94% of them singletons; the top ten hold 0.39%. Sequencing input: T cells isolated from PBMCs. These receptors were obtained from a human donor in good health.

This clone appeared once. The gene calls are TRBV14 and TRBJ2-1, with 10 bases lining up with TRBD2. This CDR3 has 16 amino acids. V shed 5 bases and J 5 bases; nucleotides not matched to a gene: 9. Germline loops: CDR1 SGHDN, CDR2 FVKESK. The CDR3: CASSEMWLAGDNEQFF. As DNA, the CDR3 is TGTGCCAGCAGCGAGATGTGGCTAGCGGGAGACAATGAGCAGTTCTTC.

The CDR3 coding sequence is TGTGCCAGCAGTTTATCTCCGGGTGACTCCTACGAGCAGTACTTC. It codes for CASSLSPGDSYEQYF. The chain carries TRBV28 and TRBJ2-7; D is ambiguous. In germline, CDR1 is MDHEN, CDR2 SYDVKM. V shed 1 base and J shed 0 bases, with 10 bases lying between them. This CDR3 spans 15 amino acids.

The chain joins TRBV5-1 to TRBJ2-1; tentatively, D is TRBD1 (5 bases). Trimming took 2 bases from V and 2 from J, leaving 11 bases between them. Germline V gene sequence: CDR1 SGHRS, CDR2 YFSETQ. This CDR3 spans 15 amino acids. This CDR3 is CASSFEGEPYNEQFF. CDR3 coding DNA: TGCGCCAGCAGCTTCGAAGGGGAACCCTACAATGAGCAGTTCTTC. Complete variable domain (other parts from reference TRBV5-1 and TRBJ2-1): KAGVTQTPRYLIKTRGQQVTLSCSPISGHRSVSWYQQTPGQGLQFLFEYFSETQRNKGNFPGRFSGRQFSNSRSEMNVSTLELGDSALYLCASSFEGEPYNEQFFGPGTRLTVL.

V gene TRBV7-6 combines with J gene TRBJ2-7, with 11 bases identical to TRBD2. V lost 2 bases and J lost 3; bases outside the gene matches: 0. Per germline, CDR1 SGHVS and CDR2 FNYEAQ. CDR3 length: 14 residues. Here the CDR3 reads CASSLTSGSYEQYF. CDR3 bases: TGTGCCAGCAGCTTAACTAGCGGGAGCTACGAGCAGTACTTC.

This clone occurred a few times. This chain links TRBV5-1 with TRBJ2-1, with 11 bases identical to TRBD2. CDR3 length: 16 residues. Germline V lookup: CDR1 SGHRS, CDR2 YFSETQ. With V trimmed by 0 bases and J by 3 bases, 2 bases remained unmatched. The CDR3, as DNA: TGCGCCAGCAGCTTGGTAGGGACTAGCGGCTACAATGAGCAGTTCTTC. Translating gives CASSLVGTSGYNEQFF.

For the CDR3, the DNA is TGTGCCAGCAGCTTAGTACGAACCGCTACTGGAAACACCATATATTTT. Translation: CASSLVRTATGNTIYF. The chain is built from TRBV7-2 and TRBJ1-3; D uncertain. The CDR3 extends over 16 amino acids. Germline-derived CDR1 and CDR2 are SGHTA and FQGNSA. V dropped 1 base and J dropped 2 bases, with 12 bases sitting between them.

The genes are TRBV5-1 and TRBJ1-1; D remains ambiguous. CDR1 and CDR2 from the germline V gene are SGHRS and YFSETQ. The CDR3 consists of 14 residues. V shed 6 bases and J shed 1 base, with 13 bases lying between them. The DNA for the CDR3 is TGCGCCAGCACCCCGGGGTTGGCGAACACTGAAGCTTTCTTT. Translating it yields CASTPGLANTEAFF. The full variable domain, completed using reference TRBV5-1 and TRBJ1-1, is KAGVTQTPRYLIKTRGQQVTLSCSPISGHRSVSWYQQTPGQGLQFLFEYFSETQRNKGNFPGRFSGRQFSNSRSEMNVSTLELGDSALYLCASTPGLANTEAFFGQGTRLTVV.

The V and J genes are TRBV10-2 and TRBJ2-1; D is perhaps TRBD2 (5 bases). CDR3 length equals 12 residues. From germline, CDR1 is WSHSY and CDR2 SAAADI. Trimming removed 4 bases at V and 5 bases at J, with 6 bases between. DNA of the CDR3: TGCGCCAGCAGTGTCGGGAACAATGAGCAGTTCTTC. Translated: CASSVGNNEQFF.

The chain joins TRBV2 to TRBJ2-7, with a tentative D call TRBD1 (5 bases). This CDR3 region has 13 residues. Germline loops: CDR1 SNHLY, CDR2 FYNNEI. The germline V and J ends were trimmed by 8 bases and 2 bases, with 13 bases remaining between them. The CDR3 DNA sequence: TGTGCCAGCGCTGACAGTATAACCTACGAGCAGTACTTC. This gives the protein CASADSITYEQYF. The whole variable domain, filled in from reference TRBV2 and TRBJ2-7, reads EPEVTQTPSHQVTQMGQEVILRCVPISNHLYFYWYRQILGQKVEFLVSFYNNEISEKSEIFDDQFSVERPDGSNFTLKIRSTKLEDSAMYFCASADSITYEQYFGPGTRLTVT.

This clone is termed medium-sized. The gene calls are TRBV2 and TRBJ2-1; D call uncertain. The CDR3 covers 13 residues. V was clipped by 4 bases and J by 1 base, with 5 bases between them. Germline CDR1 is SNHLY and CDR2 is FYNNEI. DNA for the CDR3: TGTGCCAGCAGTGTGACTTCCTACAATGAGCAGTTCTTC. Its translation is CASSVTSYNEQFF.

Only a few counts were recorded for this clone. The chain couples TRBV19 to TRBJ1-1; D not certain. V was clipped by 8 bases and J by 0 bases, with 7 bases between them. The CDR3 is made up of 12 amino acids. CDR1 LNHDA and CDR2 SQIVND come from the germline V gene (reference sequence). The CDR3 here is CASVTVNTEAFF. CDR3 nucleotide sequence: TGTGCCAGTGTCACAGTGAACACTGAAGCTTTCTTT. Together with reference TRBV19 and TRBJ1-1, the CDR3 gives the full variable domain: DGGITQSPKYLFRKEGQNVTLSCEQNLNHDAMYWYRQDPGQGLRLIYYSQIVNDFQKGDIAEGYSVSREKKESFPLTVTSAQKNPTAFYLCASVTVNTEAFFGQGTRLTVV.

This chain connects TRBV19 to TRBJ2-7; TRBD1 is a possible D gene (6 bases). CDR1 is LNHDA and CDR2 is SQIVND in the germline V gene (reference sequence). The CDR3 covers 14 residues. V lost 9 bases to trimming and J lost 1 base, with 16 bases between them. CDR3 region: CASGQGSSSYEQYF. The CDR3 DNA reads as TGTGCCAGCGGTCAGGGGAGTAGTTCCTACGAGCAGTACTTC.

This chain's CDR3 is CASSRLEQYF. Written as DNA, the CDR3 is TGTGCCAGCAGCCGTCTAGAGCAGTACTTC. The V call is TRBV14, the J call TRBJ2-7; no reliable D call. Trimming shortened V by 4 bases and J by 7 bases, and 5 bases separated the two germline ends. The length of the CDR3 is 10 residues. Germline-derived CDR1 and CDR2 are SGHDN and FVKESK.

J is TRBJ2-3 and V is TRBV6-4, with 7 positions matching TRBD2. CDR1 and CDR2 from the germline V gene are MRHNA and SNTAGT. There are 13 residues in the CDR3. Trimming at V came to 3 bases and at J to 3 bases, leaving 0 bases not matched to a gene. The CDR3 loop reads CASSERETDTQYF. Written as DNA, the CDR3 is TGTGCCAGCAGTGAGCGGGAGACAGATACGCAGTATTTT.